The rows below give T cell receptor beta chains drawn from one sample of a study of CD8+CD57+ T cells in acquired aplastic anemia. From the reads, TCRdb called clonotypes with MiXCR, one entry per CDR3 protein. The sample lists some 170,000 distinct CDR3 sequences; about 64% were seen once. Sequencing was carried out using sorted CD4+, CD8+, or CD8+CD57+ T cells (not recorded which) from PBMCs. Receptors were obtained from a human donor with aplastic anemia. The CDR3 runs from the conserved cysteine through the conserved F or W. Fields, in order: J gene, clone size, V gene, D gene, CDR3 DNA, CDR3 protein. A D gene is named only where the DNA matches it firmly. The listing skips clone size in some rows; elsewhere it reads once, few, many or a size class.

j_call: TRBJ2-7; clone_size: -; v_call: TRBV2; d_call: TRBD2; cdr3_nt: TGTGCCAGCTTAGGGACGGGGACTAGCGGGGGGGCTTATGAGCAGTACTTC; cdr3_aa: CASLGTGTSGGAYEQYF
j_call: TRBJ2-1; clone_size: -; v_call: TRBV24-1; d_call: TRBD1; cdr3_nt: TGTGCCACCAGTGATTCCACCGGGACAGGGACCTACAATGAGCAGTTCTTC; cdr3_aa: CATSDSTGTGTYNEQFF
j_call: TRBJ2-3; clone_size: many; v_call: TRBV24-1; d_call: TRBD2; cdr3_nt: TGTGCCACCAGTGATATGGGAGGGCCAGGTGGTACGCAGTATTTT; cdr3_aa: CATSDMGGPGGTQYF
j_call: TRBJ2-5; clone_size: -; v_call: TRBV10-1; d_call: TRBD1; cdr3_nt: TGCGCCAGCAGCGACACACAGGGGACCCAAGAGACCAAGTACTTC; cdr3_aa: CASSDTQGTQETKYF
j_call: TRBJ2-7; clone_size: -; v_call: TRBV29-1; d_call: TRBD1; cdr3_nt: TGCAGCGTTGATCCGACAGGGGGTAGCTACGAGCAGTACTTC; cdr3_aa: CSVDPTGGSYEQYF
j_call: TRBJ1-2; clone_size: many; v_call: TRBV19; d_call: -; cdr3_nt: TGTGCCAGTAGTAGCTACAGGGATGGCTACACCTTC; cdr3_aa: CASSSYRDGYTF
j_call: TRBJ2-7; clone_size: -; v_call: TRBV20-1; d_call: -; cdr3_nt: TGCAGTGCTAGACTTCCCGGGACGTCCTCCTACGAGCAGTACTTC; cdr3_aa: CSARLPGTSSYEQYF
j_call: TRBJ1-2; clone_size: once; v_call: TRBV7-6; d_call: TRBD1; cdr3_nt: TGTGCCAGCAGGGGACAGGCCAACTATGGCTACACCTTC; cdr3_aa: CASRGQANYGYTF
j_call: TRBJ1-1; clone_size: -; v_call: TRBV7-9; d_call: -; cdr3_nt: TGCGCCAGCAGCCACTGGTCAGGGATGTTCGGCACTGAAGCTTTCTTT; cdr3_aa: CASSHWSGMFGTEAFF
j_call: TRBJ2-5; clone_size: -; v_call: TRBV7-3; d_call: TRBD2; cdr3_nt: TGTGCCAGCAGCCGGACTAGCGGACCCCAAGAGGCCCAGTACTTC; cdr3_aa: CASSRTSGPQEAQYF
j_call: TRBJ2-5; clone_size: -; v_call: TRBV24-1; d_call: -; cdr3_nt: TGTGCCACCAGTGATTTAGCCGGACAACAGTACTTC; cdr3_aa: CATSDLAGQQYF
j_call: TRBJ1-4; clone_size: -; v_call: TRBV14; d_call: -; cdr3_nt: TGTGCCAGCAGCCTGGGACAAGGCCGGAAGGGACTGTTTTTT; cdr3_aa: CASSLGQGRKGLFF
j_call: TRBJ2-7; clone_size: -; v_call: TRBV5-4; d_call: -; cdr3_nt: TGTGCCAGCAGCTCCCCCGGGACGGAGCCCTACGAGCAGTACTTC; cdr3_aa: CASSSPGTEPYEQYF
j_call: TRBJ2-7; clone_size: few; v_call: TRBV6-1; d_call: -; cdr3_nt: TGTGCCAGCAGTGAAGCGGGCGGGTCCTACGAGCAGTACTTC; cdr3_aa: CASSEAGGSYEQYF
j_call: TRBJ1-1; clone_size: few; v_call: TRBV7-6; d_call: -; cdr3_nt: TGTGCCAGCGGTCTCACCGACAGGAACACTGAAGCTTTCTTT; cdr3_aa: CASGLTDRNTEAFF
j_call: TRBJ2-7; clone_size: -; v_call: TRBV5-1; d_call: -; cdr3_nt: TGCGCCAGCAGCTGGCCTTCGACGGGGCGCGGGTTCGGCGACGAGCAGTACTTC; cdr3_aa: CASSWPSTGRGFGDEQYF